The rows below give T cell receptor beta chains drawn from one sample of a study of vaccination effects on CD4 cells after COVID-19. Here immunoSEQ multiplex PCR was the method, and the copy in TCRdb shows in-frame clones only, minus some. This sample has around 60,000 clones; roughly 80% occur once, and the top ten carry just over 3%. No antigen has been assigned to these receptors. Sample: CD4+ T cells from PBMCs cultured without peptide, taken before COVID-19 vaccination. These receptors all stem from a human donor who received a COVID-19 vaccine. The CDR3 runs from the conserved cysteine through the conserved F or W. D genes are given only for firm matches. Rows give clone size only sometimes, using once, few, many, or a class for an expanded clone.

14	TRBD1	once	TRBV7-8	TRBJ1-2	TGTGCCAGCAGACCGACAGGGGGAGACTATGGCTACACCTTC	CASRPTGGDYGYTF
13	NA	NA	TRBV18	TRBJ2-1	TGTGCCAGCTCACCACCTAGCGTCGATGAGCAGTTCTTC	CASSPPSVDEQFF
13	NA	NA	TRBV24-1	TRBJ1-2	TGTGCCACCAGTGATGAAACAGCAAGCGGCTACACCTTC	CATSDETASGYTF
15	TRBD2	NA	TRBV24-1	TRBJ2-3	TGTGCCACCAGTGATTCTAGCGGGGGAGCAGATACGCAGTATTTT	CATSDSSGGADTQYF
12	NA	medium-sized	TRBV19	TRBJ1-2	TGTGCCAGTAGTTACATGAACTATGGCTACACCTTC	CASSYMNYGYTF
12	TRBD1	NA	TRBV29-1	TRBJ1-1	TGCAGCGGAGGGACAGTGAACACTGAAGCTTTCTTT	CSGGTVNTEAFF
11	NA	NA	TRBV15	TRBJ1-2	TGTGCCACCAGCCCTGGCTATGGCTACACCTTC	CATSPGYGYTF
15	NA	once	TRBV7-2	TRBJ1-3	TGTGCCAGCAGCTTAGCCTCGAGCTCTGGAAACACCATATATTTT	CASSLASSSGNTIYF
11	NA	once	TRBV7-9	TRBJ2-1	TGTGCCGGATGGTGGGGGGATGAGCAGTTCTTC	CAGWWGDEQFF
14	TRBD1	NA	TRBV2	TRBJ1-6	TGTGCCAGCACCCAGACAGGGGGTAATTCACCCCTCCACTTT	CASTQTGGNSPLHF
18	NA	NA	TRBV4-3	TRBJ2-5	TGCGCCAGCAGCCAAGTTTGGCGTACAGCGAGCACACGCCAGACCCAGTACTTC	CASSQVWRTASTRQTQYF
14	NA	NA	TRBV7-9	TRBJ2-3	TGTGCCAGCAGCTTAATCCTGGGGGGACATACGCAGTATTTT	CASSLILGGHTQYF
15	NA	NA	TRBV10-3	TRBJ2-2	TGTGCCATCAGTGAGAGTGCAACAAACACCGGGGAGCTGTTTTTT	CAISESATNTGELFF
14	NA	few	TRBV29-1	TRBJ2-2	TGCAGCGCCCCCGGCGGGCAGGGCACCGGGGAGCTGTTTTTT	CSAPGGQGTGELFF
17	NA	NA	TRBV9	TRBJ1-3	TGTGCCAGCAGCGGGGGGCCTTTAGGGTCCTTGTGGAACACCATATATTTT	CASSGGPLGSLWNTIYF
15	NA	NA	TRBV28	TRBJ2-3	TGTGCCAGCACCGTGGGCAGGGGCTTTACCAATACGCAGTATTTT	CASTVGRGFTNTQYF
13	NA	NA	TRBV10-1	TRBJ2-3	TGCGCCAGCAGTCCACTCGTCACAGATACGCAGTATTTT	CASSPLVTDTQYF
18	TRBD2	NA	TRBV19	TRBJ2-6	TGTGCCAGTAGCATTGCGGGGGGCCTAATCTCTGGGGCCAACGTCCTGACTTTC	CASSIAGGLISGANVLTF
15	NA	NA	TRBV7-3	TRBJ1-1	TGTGCCAGCAGCCTCACAGGGTTGGGGAACACTGAAGCTTTCTTT	CASSLTGLGNTEAFF
15	NA	NA	TRBV11-2	TRBJ2-3	TGTGCCAGCAGCTTAGGGGGGCTCTACACAGATACGCAGTATTTT	CASSLGGLYTDTQYF
14	NA	NA	TRBV5-1	TRBJ2-3	TGCGCCAGCAGCCGGGACCTAAACACAGATACGCAGTATTTT	CASSRDLNTDTQYF
17	TRBD2	NA	TRBV2	TRBJ2-5	TGTGCCAGCAGTGAAGGCCTGGGGAGCGGGGGTAGGAAGACCCAGTACTTC	CASSEGLGSGGRKTQYF